The present T cell receptor (beta chain) was sequenced within a study of cytotoxic CD8 clonotypes in ibrutinib-treated CLL. The study's findings and limits: At baseline, clonality was higher than in age-matched healthy donors and correlated with CD8+ counts.

Genomic DNA (around 2 micrograms) was obtained from cryopreserved PBMCs for construction of TCR beta libraries. In the case of this clone: Its antigen is not known.

This CDR3 is 12 amino acids long. TCRdb's table, derived via immunoSEQ multiplex PCR, lists solely in-frame clones and lacks some. The repertoire includes 140,000 to 150,000 clones, about 76% of them detected once, and around 5% sits in the top ten. V gene TRBV21-1 combines with J gene TRBJ2-7; TRBD1 reflects the table's D call only, with no check against the DNA. TRBV21-1 counts as a pseudogene. Specimen: PBMCs, collected after 24 months of ibrutinib treatment. The sequence came from a human donor with chronic lymphocytic leukemia. The CDR3: CASSTPTYEQYF. DNA of the CDR3: TGTGCCAGCAGCACCCCCACCTACGAGCAGTACTTC.